This T cell receptor (beta chain) derives from a study of blood T cell repertoires in COVID-19. This clone was seen more than once but under ten times. The CDR3 runs to 18 residues. Trimming removed 0 bases from V and 3 bases from J; junction bases left unmatched: 10. Germline CDR1 MNHEY, CDR2 SVGEGT. Sequencing was performed with immunoSEQ multiplex PCR; in TCRdb, only in-frame clones are kept and a portion is missing. The data show a few hundred thousand clones, 86% seen once. This rearrangement joins TRBV6-2 or TRBV6-3 to TRBJ2-1, with 8 bases matching TRBD2. Sequences were obtained from peripheral blood. The TCR was taken from an elderly man with acute or convalescent COVID-19. In DNA form, the CDR3 reads TGTGCCAGCAGTTACTCGAGCAATAGCGGGAAGTACTACAATGAGCAGTTCTTC. It codes for CASSYSSNSGKYYNEQFF.